Listed below are T cell receptor beta chains from one sample, sequenced in a study of blood T cell repertoires in COVID-19. Generated by immunoSEQ multiplex PCR, the TCRdb table keeps only in-frame clones and is missing some. Of approximately 300,000 clones listed, around 84% are singletons. Sequences were obtained from PBMCs or T cells enriched from blood (not recorded which). All receptors derive from a woman aged 25 to 45 who had been exposed to COVID-19. Each CDR3 is given with its conserved first and last residue. Fields, in order: clone size, D gene, V gene, J gene, CDR3 protein, CDR3 DNA. The D gene is left open where the match is weak. Only some rows state a clone size, as once, few, many or a class for expanded clones.

>.|.|TRBV5-1|TRBJ1-1
CASSSLGGKATEAFF
TGCGCCAGCAGCTCCCTGGGGGGGAAGGCCACTGAAGCTTTCTTT
>many|TRBD1|TRBV16|TRBJ2-1
CASSQGTGAYNEQFF
TGTGCCAGCAGCCAAGGGACAGGGGCCTACAATGAGCAGTTCTTC
>.|TRBD1|TRBV19|TRBJ2-3
CASSLDRVSTDTQYF
TGTGCCAGTAGTCTGGACAGGGTTTCCACAGATACGCAGTATTTT
>.|.|TRBV30|TRBJ1-3
CAWTPGTSGNTIYF
TGTGCCTGGACGCCGGGAACCTCTGGAAACACCATATATTTT
>.|.|TRBV5-4|TRBJ1-1
CASSPYGIRGGSTEAFF
TGTGCCAGCAGCCCGTATGGGATAAGAGGGGGTAGCACTGAAGCTTTCTTT
>.|.|TRBV4-3|TRBJ1-1
CASSQDEGNTEAFF
TGCGCCAGCAGCCAAGATGAGGGGAACACTGAAGCTTTCTTT
>.|TRBD1|TRBV27|TRBJ2-5
CASRRTGDGGTQYF
TGTGCCAGTCGCCGGACAGGGGATGGGGGGACCCAGTACTTC
>.|.|TRBV5-1|TRBJ2-5
CASSTGLSETQYF
TGCGCCAGCAGCACCGGACTAAGTGAGACCCAGTACTTC
>few|.|TRBV9|TRBJ2-3
CASARGGGTDTQYF
TGTGCCAGCGCCCGAGGGGGGGGCACAGATACGCAGTATTTT
>once|.|TRBV24-1|TRBJ1-1
CATSERGAGEAFF
TGTGCCACCAGTGAGCGGGGGGCGGGTGAAGCTTTCTTT
>.|TRBD1|TRBV5-1|TRBJ1-2
CASSLGDRELYGYTF
TGCGCCAGCAGCTTGGGGGACAGGGAGCTCTATGGCTACACCTTC
>.|.|TRBV11-2|TRBJ1-1
CASSLRENTEAFF
TGTGCCAGCAGCTTGAGGGAAAACACTGAAGCTTTCTTT
>.|.|TRBV4-1|TRBJ1-6
CASSPSPGGNSPLHF
TGCGCCAGCAGCCCCTCGCCCGGAGGTAATTCACCCCTCCACTTT
>.|.|TRBV11-2|TRBJ1-6
CASSLDHGGQNSPLHF
TGTGCCAGCAGCTTAGATCACGGGGGGCAGAATTCACCCCTCCACTTT
>.|TRBD1|TRBV3-1/TRBV3-2|TRBJ1-6
CASSQGITGQGGSPLHF
TGTGCCAGCAGCCAAGGAATTACGGGACAGGGCGGTTCACCCCTCCACTTT
>.|.|TRBV6-4|TRBJ1-1
CASSEVRGTEAFF
TGTGCCAGCAGTGAGGTTCGAGGTACTGAAGCTTTCTTT
>.|TRBD1|TRBV19|TRBJ2-7
CASSVGTGSYEQYF
TGTGCCAGTAGTGTTGGGACAGGATCCTACGAGCAGTACTTC
>.|TRBD1|TRBV6-4|TRBJ2-1
CASSDSWDSNEQFF
TGTGCCAGCAGTGACTCGTGGGACAGCAATGAGCAGTTCTTC
>.|.|TRBV29-1|TRBJ2-7
CSVEDHYEQYF
TGCAGCGTTGAAGACCACTACGAGCAGTACTTC
>.|.|TRBV4-2|TRBJ1-4
CASSQDWAGNLNEKLFF
TGTGCCAGCAGCCAAGATTGGGCGGGGAACCTTAATGAAAAACTGTTTTTT
>.|.|TRBV30|TRBJ1-2
CAWSGQVKEYYGYTF
TGTGCCTGGAGTGGACAGGTCAAGGAGTACTATGGCTACACCTTC
>.|TRBD1|TRBV2|TRBJ1-5
CASSEGQGYQPQHF
TGTGCCAGCAGTGAGGGACAGGGCTATCAGCCCCAGCATTTT
>.|.|TRBV11-2|TRBJ1-1
CASSRGGAPQTAFF
TGTGCCAGCAGCCGCGGGGGGGCCCCCCAAACTGCTTTCTTT
>.|.|TRBV5-1|TRBJ2-2
CASRQGTGELFF
TGCGCCAGCAGGCAGGGCACCGGGGAGCTGTTTTTT
>.|.|TRBV15|TRBJ1-5
CATSARNQPQHF
TGTGCCACCAGCGCGCGAAATCAGCCCCAGCATTTT
>.|.|TRBV5-4|TRBJ1-2
CASSLGQNYGYTF
TGTGCCAGCAGCTTGGGGCAGAACTATGGCTACACCTTC
>.|.|TRBV19|TRBJ2-6
CASSSRGSGANVLTF
TGTGCCAGTAGTAGTAGAGGCTCTGGGGCCAACGTCCTGACTTTC
>.|TRBD2|TRBV7-9|TRBJ2-2
CASSLSTSGKGSAGELFF
TGTGCCAGCAGCTTGAGCACTAGCGGGAAAGGCAGTGCCGGGGAGCTGTTTTTT
>.|.|TRBV18|TRBJ2-5
CASSPLRETQYF
TGTGCCAGCTCACCCTTGAGGGAGACCCAGTACTTC
>.|TRBD1|TRBV6-5|TRBJ1-2
CASQTGGYGYTF
TGTGCCAGCCAGACAGGGGGCTATGGCTACACCTTC
>.|.|TRBV30|TRBJ1-5
CAWSFRGLPSNQPQHF
TGTGCCTGGAGCTTCAGGGGCCTACCAAGCAATCAGCCCCAGCATTTT